Below, 27 T cell receptor beta chains from the same sample are listed, as sequenced in a study of CD8 T cells in ankylosing spondylitis. Notes on the study in general: One TCR beta motif, made up of under ten highly homologous variants, appeared characteristic of ankylosing spondylitis blood.

A single record per CDR3 protein comes from TCRdb applying MiXCR to the 5' RACE reads. In the table there are 450,000 or so distinct CDR3 sequences, 26% of which are singletons. Their specific antigens are unknown. Sequenced material: blood, either unsorted or a sorted T cell fraction (not recorded which). The receptors stem from a male donor with ankylosing spondylitis.

This clonotype was counted only a few times. The V call is TRBV10-3, the J call TRBJ1-1, with 8 bases fitting TRBD1. From germline, CDR1 is ENHRY and CDR2 SYGVKD. The CDR3 contains 13 residues. V was clipped by 5 bases and J by 5 bases; unmatched bases: 4. In nucleotides, the CDR3 is TGTGCCATCAGTAAGACAGGGGAGACTGAAGCTTTCTTT. This codes for CAISKTGETEAFF.

This clonotype was seen a few times. The J gene is TRBJ2-3, the V gene TRBV20-1; D is undetermined. The CDR3 is 11 residues long. V was trimmed by 4 bases and J by 3 bases, leaving 5 bases between them. The V gene's germline CDR1 is DFQATT and CDR2 SNEGSKA (reference sequence). CDR3 sequence reads: CSAIKTDTQYF. The DNA for the CDR3 is TGCAGTGCTATCAAAACAGATACGCAGTATTTT.

The chain employs TRBV4-2 and TRBJ2-2, with 8 nucleotides matching TRBD2. The CDR3 spans 15 residues. Germline V gene data show CDR1 as LGHNA and CDR2 as YNFKEQ. The V and J ends lost 8 bases and 3 bases, in that order; junction bases with no gene match: 8. The CDR3 nucleotides are TGTGCCAGCGGAAAGCGGGAGCGGGACACCGGGGAGCTGTTTTTT. Protein: CASGKRERDTGELFF.

The chain recombines TRBV20-1 with TRBJ2-4; D might be TRBD2 (5 bases). CDR3 length: 15 amino acids. Germline V gene lookup returns CDR1 DFQATT and CDR2 SNEGSKA (reference sequence). The V end lost 1 base, the J end lost 2 bases, and 12 bases lay between the germline ends. The CDR3 loop reads CSARVGVPSKNIQYF. Written as DNA, the CDR3 is TGCAGTGCTAGAGTCGGGGTCCCTTCCAAAAACATTCAGTACTTC.

CDR3: CASSLSVGGETQYF. CDR3 nucleotides: TGTGCCAGCAGCTTATCCGTGGGAGGAGAGACCCAGTACTTC. The chain employs TRBV11-3 and TRBJ2-5; D possibly corresponds to TRBD2 (6 bases). The CDR3 consists of 14 residues. V shed 2 bases and J shed 4 bases, with 11 bases lying between them. Germline V CDR1 and CDR2: SGHNT, YENEEA.

This clonotype was seen only a few times. V usage is TRBV12-3 or TRBV12-4 and J usage is TRBJ1-6; TRBD1 matches 7 bases. The CDR3 totals 15 residues. V dropped 2 bases and J dropped 7; count of bases not matched to a gene: 5. The CDR3 bases are TGTGCCAGCAGTTTATACGGACAGGTCAATTCACCCCTCCACTTT. This sequence encodes CASSLYGQVNSPLHF.

The chain links TRBV3-1 to TRBJ1-3; D not certain. Trimming stripped 1 base from V and 8 bases from J, with 6 bases between. The CDR3 runs to 12 residues. Germline V gives CDR1 LGHDT, CDR2 YNNKEL (reference sequence). CDR3 residues: CASSQAADTIYF. CDR3 nucleotide sequence: TGTGCCAGCAGCCAAGCGGCGGACACCATATATTTT.

This clonotype was detected a few times. The chain is built from TRBV5-1 and TRBJ2-1; D is tentatively TRBD1 or TRBD2 (5 bases each). Germline assignment: CDR1 SGHRS and CDR2 YFSETQ. There are 16 residues in the CDR3. V lost 5 bases to trimming and J lost 3 bases, with 18 bases between them. DNA for the CDR3: TGCGCCAGCAGTTCAAACCCGGGACGGAGCTACAATGAGCAGTTCTTC. It yields the protein CASSSNPGRSYNEQFF.

J is TRBJ2-1 and V is TRBV7-2; D call uncertain. The V gene's germline CDR1 is SGHTA and CDR2 FQGNSA. V was pared by 1 base and J by 1 base, with 14 bases between. The CDR3 is 17 amino acids. CDR3 sequence (DNA): TGTGCCAGCAGCTTAGTGGTTTTTACATATTCCTACAATGAGCAGTTCTTC. Translation: CASSLVVFTYSYNEQFF.

The chain combines TRBV7-9 with TRBJ1-2; D uncertain. With 0 bases removed from V and 6 bases from J, the gap between germline ends came to 11 bases. This CDR3 has 14 amino acids. Germline loops: CDR1 SEHNR, CDR2 FQNEAQ (reference sequence). The CDR3 reads CASSLAKGPNGYTF. The CDR3 DNA is TGTGCCAGCAGCTTAGCGAAAGGGCCGAATGGCTACACCTTC.

The count of this clonotype is one. The chain is built from TRBV7-9 and TRBJ2-3, with 7 positions matching TRBD2. V dropped 5 bases and J dropped 4; count of bases not matched to a gene: 3. The CDR3 loop spans 13 amino acids. The V gene's germline CDR1 is SEHNR and CDR2 FQNEAQ (reference sequence). The DNA for the CDR3 is TGTGCCAGCAGCCGGGGGGTGTCAGATACGCAGTATTTT. It codes for CASSRGVSDTQYF.

This clonotype appeared a few times. The rearrangement joins TRBV5-6 to TRBJ1-6, with 10 nucleotides matching TRBD1. The CDR3 extends over 15 amino acids. CDR1 and CDR2 from the germline V gene are SGHDT and YYEEEE. The trim removed 5 bases at V and 5 bases at J, leaving 4 bases unmatched. In DNA form, the CDR3 reads TGTGCCAGCAGTCCGGGACAGGGGAATAATTCACCCCTCCACTTT. This sequence encodes CASSPGQGNNSPLHF.

CDR3 DNA: TGCAGTGCCCCACAGGGGCAAGCTGAAGCTTTCTTT. This codes for CSAPQGQAEAFF. The V and J genes are TRBV20-1 and TRBJ1-1, with 7 bases aligning to TRBD1. V shed 6 bases and J 6 bases; nucleotides not matched to a gene: 7. Germline V gene lookup returns CDR1 DFQATT and CDR2 SNEGSKA (reference sequence). The CDR3 is 12 amino acids.

This chain links TRBV29-1 with TRBJ1-1; D is unresolved. V lost 6 bases and J 1 base, leaving 12 bases between the germline ends. The CDR3 contains 13 residues. Germline assignment: CDR1 SQVTM and CDR2 ANQGSEA. The DNA for the CDR3 is TGCAGCGTGGCACCTCAGCCGAACACTGAAGCTTTCTTT. Translating gives CSVAPQPNTEAFF.

The V and J genes are TRBV11-3 and TRBJ1-1, with D unclear. CDR1 and CDR2 from the germline V gene are SGHNT and YENEEA. The CDR3 length is 12 residues. The ends were cut back, 4 bases at V and 4 bases at J, with 7 bases in the middle. The CDR3 is CASSSTGTEAFF. Here the CDR3 DNA reads TGTGCCAGCAGCTCGACGGGCACTGAAGCTTTCTTT.

The chain uses TRBV27 and TRBJ1-2, with a weak D call TRBD1 (5 bases). The V and J ends lost 5 bases and 3 bases respectively, with 13 bases between them. Germline V CDR1 and CDR2: MNHEY, SMNVEV (reference sequence). This CDR3 comprises 14 residues. CDR3 sequence reads: CASSLDRGDYGYTF. CDR3 bases: TGTGCCAGCAGTCTGGACCGGGGGGACTATGGCTACACCTTC.

V usage is TRBV10-3 and J usage is TRBJ2-5; weak D call: TRBD2 (5 bases). CDR3 size: 12 residues. Germline CDR1 and CDR2: ENHRY and SYGVKD. V was pared by 11 bases and J by 5 bases, with 15 bases between. CDR3 sequence reads: CASGSTGETQYF. The CDR3 nucleotides are TGTGCCTCGGGGAGCACGGGGGAGACCCAGTACTTC.

The chain combines TRBV2 with TRBJ1-1; no definite D call. The CDR3 is 12 amino acids. CDR1 SNHLY and CDR2 FYNNEI come from the germline V gene. Trimming cost V 5 bases and J 12 bases, with 16 bases left between them. The CDR3 DNA reads TGTGCCAGCAGTCTTCCCCTAACGGGGACTTTCTTT. Its protein product is CASSLPLTGTFF.

This clonotype has a handful of counts. The chain recombines TRBV24-1 with TRBJ2-7, with D uncertain. Germline V gene lookup returns CDR1 KGHDR and CDR2 SFDVKD. CDR3 length: 12 residues. V shed 4 bases and J shed 5 bases, with 8 bases lying between them. CDR3 coding DNA: TGTGCCACCAGTGACCCCGGCAACGAGCAGTACTTC. Translated: CATSDPGNEQYF.

This chain joins TRBV12-3 or TRBV12-4 and TRBJ2-3, with D perhaps matching TRBD1 (5 bases). CDR3 length: 14 residues. V was trimmed by 5 bases and J by 0 bases, leaving 9 bases between them. CDR3 amino acids: CASSIQGSTDTQYF. The CDR3 bases are TGTGCCAGCAGTATCCAGGGTAGCACAGATACGCAGTATTTT.

This clonotype appeared a few times. The chain has TRBV7-9 and TRBJ2-1; TRBD2 matches at 9 bases. Germline assignment: CDR1 SEHNR and CDR2 FQNEAQ (reference sequence). The CDR3 covers 14 residues. V was pared by 6 bases and J by 5 bases, with 5 bases of the junction left unmatched. The CDR3 DNA follows: TGTGCCAGCAGGCCTTCTAGCGGGAACAATGAGCAGTTCTTC. It yields the protein CASRPSSGNNEQFF.

This clonotype was seen a handful of times. The V gene is TRBV7-9, the J gene TRBJ2-2; 8 nucleotides agree with TRBD2. After removal of 5 bases from V and 4 bases from J, the junction contained 12 bases not matched to a gene. The CDR3 sequence is 17 residues long. Germline CDR1 is SEHNR and CDR2 is FQNEAQ (reference sequence). CDR3 coding DNA: TGTGCCAGCAGCACCCTACTAGCGGACAAACCCACCGGGGAGCTGTTTTTT. Residues: CASSTLLADKPTGELFF.

The chain is built from TRBV9 and TRBJ2-1, with 9 bases fitting TRBD1. Per germline, CDR1 SGDLS and CDR2 YYNGEE. Trimming at V came to 0 bases and at J to 4 bases, leaving 11 bases not matched to a gene. The CDR3 consists of 18 residues. The CDR3 is CASSVATAGTGLYNEQFF. Here the CDR3 DNA reads TGTGCCAGCAGCGTAGCTACGGCCGGGACAGGGTTATACAATGAGCAGTTCTTC.

This clonotype occurred a few times. This rearrangement joins TRBV15 to TRBJ2-1, with D possibly being TRBD1 or TRBD2 (5 bases each). This CDR3 has 17 amino acids. Trimming removed 0 bases at V and 6 bases at J, with 18 bases between. CDR1 and CDR2 from the germline V gene are LNHNV and YYDKDF (reference sequence). CDR3 amino acids: CATSRDRQARGVNEQFF. The CDR3 nucleotides read TGTGCCACCAGCAGAGATCGGCAGGCCCGAGGGGTCAATGAGCAGTTCTTC.

This chain connects TRBV20-1 to TRBJ2-3, with TRBD2 matching over 10 bases. The CDR3 covers 16 residues. The trim removed 1 base at V and 3 bases at J, leaving 7 bases unmatched. The germline V gene has CDR1 DFQATT and CDR2 SNEGSKA (reference sequence). The CDR3 DNA is TGCAGTGCTAGAGCCGCCCTAGCGGGAGCTACAGATACGCAGTATTTT. This encodes CSARAALAGATDTQYF.

This clonotype was detected only a few times. The chain employs TRBV7-2 and TRBJ2-7; no definite D call. The CDR3 has 14 residues. Trimming removed 5 bases from V and 3 bases from J, with 14 bases in between. The V gene's germline CDR1 is SGHTA and CDR2 FQGNSA. The CDR3 spells CASSQGPIDYEQYV. CDR3 nucleotide sequence: TGTGCCAGCAGCCAAGGACCGATAGACTACGAGCAGTACGTC.

Many counts were recorded for this clonotype. The chain joins TRBV12-3 or TRBV12-4 to TRBJ2-2, with 7 bases fitting TRBD2. V lost 9 bases, J lost 1 base, and 8 bases stayed unmatched. The CDR3 length is 15 residues. The chain's CDR3 is CASHIGGRNTGELFF. CDR3 sequence (DNA): TGTGCCAGTCATATAGGCGGGAGGAACACCGGGGAGCTGTTTTTT.